The T cell receptor beta chain under discussion was sequenced for a study of blood T cell repertoires in COVID-19. Looking at the study overall: Samples of COVID-19 (acute and convalescent) were obtained from the United States, Italy and Spain. Sample material is recorded as cDNA or gDNA derived from T cells, B-cell-depleted T cells, or PBMCs.

The V end lost 3 bases, the J end lost 4 bases, and 16 bases lay between the germline ends. Germline CDR1 reads MDHEN; CDR2 reads SYDVKM. CDR3 size: 16 residues. In the authors' workflow: Estimates of nucleated cell counts were drawn from the amplification of reference gene primers. Data came from immunoSEQ multiplex PCR; TCRdb stores just in-frame clones and leaves some out. That table gives V, J and clone size, and the DNA gave D and trimming. The sample holds about 280,000 clones; 80% to 90% are singletons and the top ten take 2.5% to 3%. The genes are TRBV28 and TRBJ1-3; no firm D call. The sequenced sample consisted of peripheral blood. The source is a woman in her twenties or thirties with active or convalescent COVID-19. This CDR3 is CASSLAAAIWGNTIYF. In DNA, the CDR3 is TGTGCCAGCAGTTTGGCGGCAGCTATTTGGGGAAACACCATATATTTT.